This T cell receptor (beta chain) comes out of a study of blood T cell repertoires in COVID-19. Here immunoSEQ multiplex PCR was the method, and the copy in TCRdb shows in-frame clones only, minus some. Counted here are roughly 100,000 clones, 91% occurring once; the ten biggest clones make up 17%. This clone was detected once. The CDR3 has 16 amino acids. V was clipped by 5 bases and J by 2 bases, with 16 bases between them. Germline lookup yields CDR1 SEHNR and CDR2 FQNEAQ (reference sequence). The rearrangement joins TRBV7-9 to TRBJ2-1; D might be TRBD1 (5 bases). The sequencing sample was made of peripheral blood. This TCR came from a middle-aged man with acute or convalescent COVID-19. In nucleotides, the CDR3 is TGTGCCAGCAGCCTCAAAGGCAGGGTCCCCTACAATGAGCAGTTCTTC. Its translation: CASSLKGRVPYNEQFF.